The sequence of this T cell receptor (beta chain) was determined in a study of blood T cell repertoires in COVID-19 (dated by TCRdb to 2019 to 2021). With regard to the full study: The collaborator samples originated in the United States, Italy and Spain and spanned the acute and convalescent phases of COVID-19. The samples were drawn from two sources: the first 160 participants of the ongoing ImmuneRACE study, and 1,200 or so subjects contributed by 6 global collaborators. Where available, HLA class I and class II types were obtained from metadata supplied by the sample provider rather than from assay-based typing. The dataset comprised deeply sampled blood TCRbeta repertoires from subjects exposed to, actively infected with, or recovered from COVID-19. The material from the prospective study consisted of cDNA or gDNA derived from T cells, B-cell-depleted T cells, or PBMCs. The repertoires were released in a freely available public database intended as a resource for research on the immune response to SARS-CoV-2. Sample metadata almost always included a de-identified subject ID, COVID-19 status, age in years and sex.

Note on this clone: The antigen this receptor binds is unknown. The sample holds no much larger clone one base away, and base qualities are not on file.

The paper's findings and limits, for the study overall: The amount of clinical and demographic metadata varied by source and participant and was provided uncurated.

Trimming removed 6 bases from V and 7 bases from J; the gene matches leave 4 bases unexplained. From a lookup of the germline V gene, CDR1 and CDR2 are SNHLY and FYNNEI. The CDR3 numbers 13 residues from cysteine through phenylalanine. The retained sequence is limited to the CDR3, 39 bases, with the frame set at the first base. At one collaborating source in Seattle, patients were enrolled during active infection and were followed longitudinally through the course of disease. Whole blood was collected in K2EDTA tubes by collaborating institutions according to the institutions' own protocols. For TCRbeta analysis, collaborators shipped samples in one of three forms: frozen whole blood, isolated PBMCs, or DNA extracted from either of those sample types. The immunoSEQ Assay, a bias-controlled multiplex PCR, was used to amplify TCRbeta CDR3 regions from genomic DNA. The original methods were these. The number of nucleated cells in each sample was estimated by amplification of reference gene primers within the assay. Sequence reads were collapsed and filtered to measure the absolute abundance of every unique TCRbeta CDR3 rearrangement. Productive Simpson clonality was computed per sample as the square root of Simpson's diversity index over productive rearrangements. This is the immuneACCESS table as TCRdb keeps it, with only in-frame sequences that have V and J called. A part of the clones is gone; compared with another copy, unresolved V genes explain less than half, and the rest is unexplained. Clone size and V and J calls were adopted from that table, with D and trimming inferred from the DNA. In all, the sample holds about 200,000 clones, and 86% of those were seen once. The ten largest clones take up 10% of the sample.

The chain joins TRBV2 to TRBJ2-1, with 9 junctional bases fitting TRBD2. The source of this sequence is a woman between 50 and 59 years old with COVID-19, enrolled during active disease. What was sequenced was peripheral blood. The DNA is as follows: TGTGCCAGCAGGGCGGGGGGGCAGAATGAGCAGTTCTTC. Its protein reads: CASRAGGQNEQFF.